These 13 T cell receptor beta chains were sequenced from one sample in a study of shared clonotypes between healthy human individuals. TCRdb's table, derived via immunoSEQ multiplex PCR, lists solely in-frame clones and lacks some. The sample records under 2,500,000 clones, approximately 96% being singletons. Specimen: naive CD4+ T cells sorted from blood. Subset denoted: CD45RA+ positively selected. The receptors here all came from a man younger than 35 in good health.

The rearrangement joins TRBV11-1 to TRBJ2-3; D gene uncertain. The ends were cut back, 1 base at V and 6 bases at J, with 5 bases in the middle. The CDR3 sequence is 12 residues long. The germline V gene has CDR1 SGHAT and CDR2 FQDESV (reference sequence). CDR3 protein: CASSLDRDTQYF. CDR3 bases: TGTGCCAGCAGCTTAGATAGGGATACGCAGTATTTT.

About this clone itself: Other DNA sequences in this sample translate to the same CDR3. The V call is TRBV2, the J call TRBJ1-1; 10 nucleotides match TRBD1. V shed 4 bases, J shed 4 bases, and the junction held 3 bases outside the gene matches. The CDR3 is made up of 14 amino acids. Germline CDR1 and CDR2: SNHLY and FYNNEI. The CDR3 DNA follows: TGTGCCAGCAGTGGACAGGGGGCAGGCACTGAAGCTTTCTTT. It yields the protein CASSGQGAGTEAFF.

CDR3 nucleotide sequence: TGTGCCAGCAGCTCTTTCTACAATGAGCAGTTCTTC. It specifies CASSSFYNEQFF. The chain couples TRBV7-2 to TRBJ2-1; D remains unclear. The germline V gene encodes CDR1 SGHTA and CDR2 FQGNSA. V shed 4 bases and J shed 3 bases, with 4 bases lying between them. There are 12 residues in the CDR3. Complete variable domain (other parts from reference TRBV7-2 and TRBJ2-1): GAGVSQSPSNKVTEKGKDVELRCDPISGHTALYWYRQSLGQGLEFLIYFQGNSAPDKSGLPSDRFSAERTGGSVSTLTIQRTQQEDSAVYLCASSSFYNEQFFGPGTRLTVL.

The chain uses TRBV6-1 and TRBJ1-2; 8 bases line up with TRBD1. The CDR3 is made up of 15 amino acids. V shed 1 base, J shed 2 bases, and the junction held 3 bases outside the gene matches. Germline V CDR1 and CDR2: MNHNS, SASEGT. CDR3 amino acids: CASSEGAGGNYGYTF. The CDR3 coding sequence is TGTGCCAGCAGTGAAGGGGCAGGGGGCAACTATGGCTACACCTTC.

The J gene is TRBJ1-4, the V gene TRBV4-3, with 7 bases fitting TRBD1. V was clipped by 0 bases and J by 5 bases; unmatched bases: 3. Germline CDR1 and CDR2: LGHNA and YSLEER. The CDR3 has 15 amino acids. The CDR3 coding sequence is TGCGCCAGCAGCCAAGACGGGACAGCCAATGAAAAACTGTTTTTT. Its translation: CASSQDGTANEKLFF.

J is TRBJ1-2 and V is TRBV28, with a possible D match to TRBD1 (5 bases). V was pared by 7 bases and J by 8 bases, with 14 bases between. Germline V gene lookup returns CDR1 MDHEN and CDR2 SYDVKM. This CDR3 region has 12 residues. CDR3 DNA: TGTGCCAGCACCGCAGGGTCTAGAGGCTACACCTTC. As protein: CASTAGSRGYTF.

The CDR3 region is CAWSVSWGAGDQPQHF. CDR3 bases: TGTGCCTGGAGTGTATCATGGGGGGCCGGGGATCAGCCCCAGCATTTT. The chain recombines TRBV30 with TRBJ1-5, with D maybe TRBD1 (6 bases). Deletions cut 0 bases from V and 5 bases from J, with 17 bases between. Germline V gene sequence: CDR1 GTSNPN, CDR2 SVGIG (reference sequence). The CDR3 has 16 residues.

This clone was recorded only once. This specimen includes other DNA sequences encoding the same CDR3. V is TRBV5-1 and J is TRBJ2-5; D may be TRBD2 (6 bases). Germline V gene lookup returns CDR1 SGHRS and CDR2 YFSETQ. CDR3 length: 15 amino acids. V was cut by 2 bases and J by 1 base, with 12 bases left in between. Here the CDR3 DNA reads TGCGCCAGCAGCTTAGGCCAGGGAGGCCAAGAGACCCAGTACTTC. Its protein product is CASSLGQGGQETQYF.

CDR3 sequence reads: CASSLTSRGETQYF. CDR3 nucleotides: TGCGCCAGCAGCTTGACTAGCCGGGGGGAGACCCAGTACTTC. This chain joins TRBV5-1 and TRBJ2-5; D possibly corresponds to TRBD2 (6 bases). With 1 base removed from V and 5 bases from J, the gap between germline ends came to 12 bases. This CDR3 has 14 residues. Germline-derived CDR1 and CDR2 are SGHRS and YFSETQ.

CDR3 bases: TGTGCCAGTAGTATAAGGCAGAAGGAGGATGGCTACACCTTC. Residues: CASSIRQKEDGYTF. The V call is TRBV19, the J call TRBJ1-2; no firm D call. The CDR3 is 14 residues long. Per germline, CDR1 LNHDA and CDR2 SQIVND (reference sequence). V was shortened by 2 bases and J by 6 bases, with 13 bases between the two germline ends. Full variable domain (remainder filled in from reference TRBV19 and TRBJ1-2): DGGITQSPKYLFRKEGQNVTLSCEQNLNHDAMYWYRQDPGQGLRLIYYSQIVNDFQKGDIAEGYSVSREKKESFPLTVTSAQKNPTAFYLCASSIRQKEDGYTFGSGTRLTVV.

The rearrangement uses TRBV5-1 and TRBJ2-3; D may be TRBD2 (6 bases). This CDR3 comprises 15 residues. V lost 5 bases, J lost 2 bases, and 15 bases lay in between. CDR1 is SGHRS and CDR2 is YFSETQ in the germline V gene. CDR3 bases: TGCGCCAGCAGAAACGGGGGATCCCCCACAGATACGCAGTATTTT. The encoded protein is CASRNGGSPTDTQYF.

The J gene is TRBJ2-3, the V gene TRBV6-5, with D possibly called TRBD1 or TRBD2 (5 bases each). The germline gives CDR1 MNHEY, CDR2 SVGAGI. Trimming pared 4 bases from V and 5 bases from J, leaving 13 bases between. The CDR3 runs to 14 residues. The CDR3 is CASSSERGRDTQYF. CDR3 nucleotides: TGTGCCAGCAGTTCCGAGAGGGGAAGAGATACGCAGTATTTT.

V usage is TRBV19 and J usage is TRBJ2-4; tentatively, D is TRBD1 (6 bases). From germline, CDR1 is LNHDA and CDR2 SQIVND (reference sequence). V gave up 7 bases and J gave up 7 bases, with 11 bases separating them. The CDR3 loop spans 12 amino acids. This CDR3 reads CASTPGANIQYF. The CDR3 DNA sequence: TGTGCCAGTACCCCAGGGGCGAACATTCAGTACTTC.